The present T cell receptor (beta chain) was sequenced within a study of blood T cell repertoires in COVID-19. Study context: T cells, B-cell-depleted T cells, or PBMCs provided the cDNA or gDNA that served as material.

Seattle enrolled patients during active infection and tracked them longitudinally. Repertoires were generated with immunoSEQ multiplex PCR, while TCRdb's copy carries only in-frame clones and drops some. The sample includes some 130,000 clones, approximately 86% of them seen just once. The V end was cut by 3 bases, the J end by 3 bases, with 9 bases between. The CDR3 contains 13 residues. Germline V lookup: CDR1 KGHSH, CDR2 LQKENI. The receptor comes from a woman between 65 and 79 years old with COVID-19, enrolled during active disease. This chain links TRBV18 with TRBJ2-7; tentative D call: TRBD2 (5 bases). The sequenced material came from peripheral blood. CDR3: CASSPTSDYEQYF. CDR3 nucleotide sequence: TGTGCCAGCTCACCCACTAGTGACTACGAGCAGTACTTC.